This T cell receptor (beta chain) was sequenced for a study of blood T cells in healthy people across ages. The use of a sample-barcoded 5' primer and a J-beta primer mix characterized a second PCR of 7 to 11 cycles. In TCRdb, the 5' RACE reads were re-called with MiXCR into one record per CDR3 protein. The sample includes 850,000 to 1,000,000 distinct CDR3 sequences, just over 50% of them seen just once. The CDR3 loop spans 16 amino acids. Germline CDR1 is SGHTA and CDR2 is FQGNSA. Trimming removed 1 base at V and 0 bases at J, with 13 bases between. Study-level results: Lack of knowledge of donor CMV status possibly confounded expanded clonotype changes. In long-lived donors, naive CD4+ cell counts and diversity exceeded those of aged donors.

The authors isolated at least 6 million PBMCs per sample. Details on this clonotype: Its antigen is not known.

V usage is TRBV7-2 and J usage is TRBJ2-7; weak D call: TRBD2 (6 bases). The receptor was derived from a woman in her fifties or sixties in good health. The sample was blood. CDR3 nucleotide sequence: TGTGCCAGCAGCTTAGGGCGGGATCGAGGCTCCTACGAGCAGTACTTC. Protein sequence: CASSLGRDRGSYEQYF.